One and the same sample provided the 6 T cell receptor beta chains below, sequenced in a study of blood T cell repertoires in COVID-19. Assay: immunoSEQ multiplex PCR; the TCRdb copy retains only in-frame clones and omits some. The sample shows around 450,000 clones, 85% to 90% of them seen only once. The sample comprised peripheral blood. Source of these receptors: a woman aged 30 to 39 with acute or convalescent COVID-19.

The chain carries TRBV3-1 (or the pseudogene TRBV3-2) and TRBJ1-5, with unresolved D. Germline CDR1 and CDR2: LGHDT and YNNKEL (reference sequence). V shed 1 base and J shed 7 bases, with 14 bases lying between them. The CDR3 contains 15 residues. The CDR3 spells CASSQGFPGLQPQHF. The DNA of the CDR3 is TGTGCCAGCAGCCAAGGTTTTCCGGGTCTCCAGCCCCAGCATTTT.

The chain couples TRBV19 to TRBJ1-1; D is uncertain. Per germline, CDR1 LNHDA and CDR2 SQIVND (reference sequence). V lost 6 bases, J lost 0 bases, and 14 bases lay in between. CDR3 length: 15 amino acids. The CDR3 here is CASSRRERLNTEAFF. CDR3 nucleotide sequence: TGTGCCAGTAGCCGCCGAGAGCGCCTGAACACTGAAGCTTTCTTT.

This chain connects TRBV5-6 to TRBJ1-6; weak D call: TRBD1 (5 bases). The CDR3 totals 17 residues. In germline, CDR1 is SGHDT, CDR2 YYEEEE. V gave up 5 bases and J gave up 0 bases, with 15 bases separating them. The CDR3 nucleotides read TGTGCCAGCAGTCCCGACAGACGGAGCTCCTATAATTCACCCCTCCACTTT. Its protein is CASSPDRRSSYNSPLHF.

This chain connects TRBV7-9 to TRBJ2-1; TRBD1 matches 7 bases. CDR1 is SEHNR, CDR2 FQNEAQ, per germline (reference sequence). V was clipped by 10 bases and J by 7 bases; unmatched bases: 10. This CDR3 is 13 amino acids long. The CDR3 region is CATRRQGWNEQFF. The CDR3 DNA reads as TGTGCCACCCGCAGACAGGGATGGAATGAGCAGTTCTTC.

The V and J genes are TRBV19 and TRBJ2-1, with D uncertain. Trimming pared 5 bases from V and 0 bases from J, leaving 11 bases between. CDR3 size: 15 residues. Germline values: CDR1 LNHDA, CDR2 SQIVND (reference sequence). CDR3 bases: TGTGCCAGTAGTGTGGGCTTGGGCTCCTACAATGAGCAGTTCTTC. Protein product: CASSVGLGSYNEQFF.

This chain links TRBV7-9 with TRBJ2-5; D call uncertain. V was pared by 5 bases and J by 5 bases, with 15 bases between. Germline V gives CDR1 SEHNR, CDR2 FQNEAQ (reference sequence). The CDR3 is 14 amino acids. The CDR3 nucleotides are TGTGCCAGCAGCCGACCTTCTCCCGGGGAGACCCAGTACTTC. Translating gives CASSRPSPGETQYF.